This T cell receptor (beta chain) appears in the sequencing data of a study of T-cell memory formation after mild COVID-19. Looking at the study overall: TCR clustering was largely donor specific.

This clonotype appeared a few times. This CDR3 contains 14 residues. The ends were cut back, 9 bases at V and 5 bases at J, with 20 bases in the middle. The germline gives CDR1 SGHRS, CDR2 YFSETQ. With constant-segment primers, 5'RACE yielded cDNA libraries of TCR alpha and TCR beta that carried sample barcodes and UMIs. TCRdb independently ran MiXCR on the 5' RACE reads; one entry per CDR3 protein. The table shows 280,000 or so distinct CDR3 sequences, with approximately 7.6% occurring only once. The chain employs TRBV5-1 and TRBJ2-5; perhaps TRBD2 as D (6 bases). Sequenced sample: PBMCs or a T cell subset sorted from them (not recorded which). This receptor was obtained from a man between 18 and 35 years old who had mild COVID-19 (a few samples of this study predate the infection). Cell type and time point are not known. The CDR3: CATRPGGVRETQYF. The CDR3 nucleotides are TGCGCCACCCGTCCCGGGGGAGTAAGGGAGACCCAGTACTTC.